One sample yielded the 19 T cell receptor beta chains listed below, sequenced in a study of T cells in Graves' hyperthyroidism and ophthalmopathy (dated by TCRdb to between 2018 and 2021). The library was prepared using multiplex PCR. These reads were obtained on an Illumina HiSeq 2000. TCR beta CDR3 regions were amplified from RNA transcripts. For the first round of RT-PCR on the TCR CDR3, the HTBI primer set was used together with the Qiagen OneStep RT-PCR kit. Using fastp trimming at Q25 and MiXCR clonotype assembly, TCRdb reanalyzed the public sequencing data and kept in-frame beta chains. Under each unique CDR3 protein, matching rows form one entry showing the most common genes and DNA. The sample profile shows more than 350,000 distinct CDR3 sequences; under 15% of them were found once. The leading ten clones occupy about 31% of the sample. Input material: blood. Receptors originate from a woman aged 25 to 39 with Graves' hyperthyroidism.

The table lists this clonotype with many counts. The V gene is TRBV20-1, the J gene TRBJ2-3, with D perhaps TRBD2 (6 bases). Germline CDR1 reads DFQATT; CDR2 reads SNEGSKA (reference sequence). The V end lost 0 bases, the J end lost 3 bases, and 16 bases lay between the germline ends. This CDR3 is 16 amino acids long. The CDR3 spells CSARDFRDSGTDTQYF. In DNA, the CDR3 is TGCAGTGCTAGAGATTTCAGGGACTCCGGAACAGATACGCAGTATTTT.

This clonotype was recorded at least ten times. J is TRBJ1-1 and V is TRBV18, with 8 bases fitting TRBD1. The CDR3 consists of 17 residues. Germline CDR1 KGHSH, CDR2 LQKENI. J gave up 6 bases and V 5 bases, and 17 bases lay outside the gene matches. DNA of the CDR3: TGTGCCAGCTCAACAGCTAACAAAAGACAGGGGATCGCTGAAGCTTTCTTT. Its protein product is CASSTANKRQGIAEAFF.

At least ten counts were recorded for this clonotype. The chain has TRBV5-5 and TRBJ1-1, with 7 bases lining up with TRBD1. This CDR3 spans 17 amino acids. Germline trimming cut 0 bases from V and 4 bases from J; bases unmatched to any gene: 12. The germline V gene encodes CDR1 SGHKS and CDR2 YYEKEE (reference sequence). Here the CDR3 reads CASSLDLLGDRRTEAFF. CDR3 sequence (DNA): TGTGCCAGCAGCTTGGATTTATTAGGGGACAGACGCACTGAAGCTTTCTTT.

This clonotype was found many times. The chain employs TRBV28 and TRBJ2-7; tentative D call: TRBD1 (6 bases). V was cut by 5 bases and J by 5 bases, with 10 bases left in between. The CDR3 runs to 12 residues. Germline CDR1 MDHEN, CDR2 SYDVKM. CDR3 loop: CASSTGFDEQYF. CDR3 nucleotide sequence: TGTGCCAGCAGTACAGGGTTCGACGAGCAGTACTTC.

The J gene is TRBJ2-3, the V gene TRBV9, with 12 positions matching TRBD2. Losses at the gene ends were 6 bases for V and 4 bases for J; bases not matched to a gene: 9. Germline V gene lookup returns CDR1 SGDLS and CDR2 YYNGEE. The CDR3 extends over 16 amino acids. In DNA, the CDR3 is TGTGCCAGCACATCGACTAGCGGGAGCCCGGCAGATACGCAGTATTTT. Protein sequence: CASTSTSGSPADTQYF.

This chain uses TRBV5-1 with TRBJ2-7; TRBD1 might be the D (6 bases). CDR3 size: 16 residues. Trimming left V 4 bases short and J 5 bases short, with 22 bases between. Germline CDR1 is SGHRS and CDR2 is YFSETQ. The CDR3 nucleotides are TGCGCCAGCAGCACGACCCTAACAGGGAACCCCAACGAGCAGTACTTC. Encoded protein: CASSTTLTGNPNEQYF.

At least ten counts were recorded for this clonotype. The V gene is TRBV10-3, the J gene TRBJ2-7, with 7 nucleotides matching TRBD2. The germline V gene encodes CDR1 ENHRY and CDR2 SYGVKD. The CDR3 has 16 amino acids. Trimming took 3 bases from V and 6 from J; bases not matched to a gene: 14. The CDR3 DNA reads as TGTGCCATCAGTGACCAATCTAGCGGATCCTCGGGCGAGCAGTACTTC. It yields the protein CAISDQSSGSSGEQYF.

This clonotype was seen repeatedly, ten times or more. The chain recombines TRBV24-1 with TRBJ2-2; maybe TRBD1 (5 bases). Trimming pared 4 bases from V and 5 bases from J, leaving 10 bases between. Germline CDR1 and CDR2: KGHDR and SFDVKD. The CDR3 is made up of 14 amino acids. In DNA form, the CDR3 reads TGTGCCACCAGTGACGCTTCAGGGACCGGGGAGCTGTTTTTT. Translation gives CATSDASGTGELFF.

There are many counts of this clonotype. The chain carries TRBV5-1 and TRBJ2-1, with 10 bases matching TRBD2. V was pared by 0 bases and J by 5 bases, with 5 bases of the junction left unmatched. The CDR3 consists of 16 residues. The germline gives CDR1 SGHRS, CDR2 YFSETQ. CDR3 sequence: CASSLELAGENNEQFF. The CDR3 bases are TGCGCCAGCAGCTTGGAGCTAGCGGGAGAGAACAATGAGCAGTTCTTC.

On this clonotype: A read error may explain this, as a much larger clone is one base away. The chain joins TRBV7-2 to TRBJ2-7, with 9 bases that match TRBD2. J gave up 2 bases and V 1 base, and 3 bases lay outside the gene matches. The CDR3 sequence is 15 residues long. Germline values: CDR1 SGHTA, CDR2 FQGNSA. The CDR3 loop reads CASSLGTSDTYEQYF. CDR3 coding DNA: TGTGCCAGCAGCTTAGGGACTAGCGACACCTACGAGCAGTACTTC.

V gene TRBV7-2 combines with J gene TRBJ1-6; D remains unclear. The length of the CDR3 is 12 residues. Germline lookup yields CDR1 SGHTA and CDR2 FQGNSA. V lost 6 bases to trimming and J lost 10 bases, with 10 bases between them. CDR3: CASSLLGSPLHF. DNA of the CDR3: TGTGCCAGCAGTCTTCTAGGGTCACCCCTCCACTTT.

As to this clonotype: This may be a read error: a much more frequent sequence differs by one nucleotide. The chain couples TRBV12-3 or TRBV12-4 to TRBJ2-2; 12 bases are shared with TRBD1. With V trimmed by 5 bases and J by 7 bases, 5 bases remained unmatched. The CDR3 runs 15 residues. The CDR3 is CASSVGTGGNGELFF. DNA for the CDR3: TGTGCCAGCAGTGTGGGGACAGGGGGCAACGGGGAGCTGTTTTTT.

This clonotype has just a few counts. The rearrangement uses TRBV2 and TRBJ2-7; 10 positions agree with TRBD2. Trimming cost V 6 bases and J 3 bases; bases outside gene matches: 8. CDR1 and CDR2 from the germline V gene are SNHLY and FYNNEI. The CDR3 consists of 15 residues. CDR3 residues: CASREGLAQHYEQYF. The CDR3 DNA reads TGTGCCAGCAGAGAGGGACTAGCGCAGCACTACGAGCAGTACTTC.

This clonotype was observed at least ten times. In nucleotides, the CDR3 is TGCGCCAGCAGCCTCCACAGGGGAAATAATTCACCCCTCCACTTT. The encoded protein is CASSLHRGNNSPLHF. The chain carries TRBV4-1 and TRBJ1-6, with 7 bases aligning to TRBD1. The CDR3 extends over 15 amino acids. Germline V gene lookup returns CDR1 MGHRA and CDR2 YSYEKL. The trim removed 4 bases at V and 5 bases at J, leaving 5 bases unmatched.

This clonotype was counted many times. CDR3 in DNA: TGCGCCAGCAGCGACCAGAAAGGGGGAAACATTCAGTACTTC. Amino acid sequence: CASSDQKGGNIQYF. The chain uses TRBV5-1 and TRBJ2-4; perhaps TRBD1 as D (6 bases). V was pared by 4 bases and J by 6 bases, with 14 bases between. This CDR3 contains 14 residues. Germline V gene sequence: CDR1 SGHRS, CDR2 YFSETQ.

The sample holds many counts of this clonotype. V is TRBV2 and J is TRBJ2-1; 9 bases fit TRBD2. V dropped 7 bases and J dropped 6; count of bases not matched to a gene: 4. CDR3 length equals 13 residues. Germline CDR1 reads SNHLY; CDR2 reads FYNNEI. CDR3 sequence: CASTGLAFNEQFF. Written as DNA, the CDR3 is TGTGCCAGCACCGGACTAGCGTTCAATGAGCAGTTCTTC.

This clonotype was seen repeatedly, ten times or more. This sequence joins TRBV3-1 and TRBJ2-7, with TRBD2 identical over 9 bases. Trimming took 2 bases from V and 1 from J; bases not matched to a gene: 6. The CDR3 length is 16 residues. CDR1 and CDR2 from the germline V gene are LGHDT and YNNKEL (reference sequence). The DNA of the CDR3 is TGTGCCAGCAGCCAAAGGTTCCTAGCGGGATCCTACGAGCAGTACTTC. It codes for CASSQRFLAGSYEQYF.

This clonotype was counted many times. This sequence joins TRBV5-1 and TRBJ2-3, with D perhaps matching TRBD2 (6 bases). Trimming took 4 bases from V and 2 from J, leaving 14 bases between them. The germline V gene has CDR1 SGHRS and CDR2 YFSETQ. The CDR3 runs 15 residues. CDR3 sequence reads: CASSPPLATTDTQYF. CDR3 in DNA: TGCGCCAGCAGCCCCCCACTAGCAACCACAGATACGCAGTATTTT. The variable domain in full, completed from reference TRBV5-1 and TRBJ2-3, reads KAGVTQTPRYLIKTRGQQVTLSCSPISGHRSVSWYQQTPGQGLQFLFEYFSETQRNKGNFPGRFSGRQFSNSRSEMNVSTLELGDSALYLCASSPPLATTDTQYFGPGTRLTVL.

This clonotype was detected only a few times. V usage is TRBV7-8 and J usage is TRBJ2-1, with D uncertain. Germline V lookup: CDR1 SGHVS, CDR2 FQNEAQ. The CDR3 is made up of 14 amino acids. V was clipped by 0 bases and J by 10 bases, with 13 bases between them. The CDR3 sequence is CASSLATPVMEQFF. The CDR3 DNA is TGTGCCAGCAGCTTAGCGACTCCCGTTATGGAGCAGTTCTTC.